This T cell receptor (beta chain) was recorded in a study of blood T cell repertoires in COVID-19. Overall study: Acute and convalescent COVID-19 specimens originated in the United States, Italy and Spain.

Germline values: CDR1 LNHDA, CDR2 SQIVND (reference sequence). The CDR3 sequence is 16 residues long. Trimming took 10 bases from V and 4 from J, leaving 24 bases between them. Per the original data handling: By means of reference gene primer amplification, nucleated cell counts were estimated. Some clones are missing from TCRdb's copy, which holds only in-frame ones; the method was immunoSEQ multiplex PCR. V, J and clone size derive from that table, while D and trimming were established from the DNA sequence. Counted here are around 300,000 clones, 75% to 90% occurring once; the ten biggest clones make up about 5%.

This chain uses TRBV19 with TRBJ2-3; D might be TRBD2 (7 bases). This TCR was sampled from a man younger than 40 who had recovered from COVID-19. The sequencing input was PBMCs or T cells enriched from blood (not recorded which). Written as DNA, the CDR3 is TGTGCCACCACCCTAGTGGGGGGGGCAGAATCAGATACGCAGTATTTT. Translation gives CATTLVGGAESDTQYF.